The 28 T cell receptor beta chains in this list originate from one sample, sequenced in a study of CD8 T cells in ankylosing spondylitis. TCRdb redid the calling of the 5' RACE reads with MiXCR, one entry per CDR3 protein. The sample comprises more than 60,000 distinct CDR3 sequences, 6% to 8% of which are singletons, and roughly 4.8% rests with the top ten. The sequenced material came from synovial fluid, either unsorted or a sorted T cell fraction (not recorded which). These receptors were taken from a male donor with ankylosing spondylitis.

The rearrangement uses TRBV6-5 and TRBJ2-7, with 11 bases lining up with TRBD2. The CDR3 totals 15 residues. V shed 6 bases, J shed 2 bases, and the junction held 6 bases outside the gene matches. Germline CDR1 MNHEY, CDR2 SVGAGI. The CDR3: CASRVGTSGTYEQYF. DNA for the CDR3: TGTGCCAGCAGGGTCGGGACTAGCGGAACCTACGAGCAGTACTTC.

V and J are TRBV5-1 and TRBJ1-3; tentative D call: TRBD1 (5 bases). Germline V gene data show CDR1 as SGHRS and CDR2 as YFSETQ. The CDR3 is 16 residues long. V lost 0 bases to trimming and J lost 2 bases, with 12 bases between them. The chain's CDR3 is CASSLVQGGTGNTIYF. The CDR3 nucleotides are TGCGCCAGCAGCTTGGTGCAGGGAGGTACTGGAAACACCATATATTTT.

This clonotype was detected a few times. V is TRBV5-1 and J is TRBJ2-1; D possibly matches TRBD1 or TRBD2 (6 bases each). CDR3 length equals 14 residues. V was clipped by 2 bases and J by 14 bases, with 20 bases between them. From germline, CDR1 is SGHRS and CDR2 YFSETQ. The CDR3 is CASSFVGGTGAEFF. CDR3 in DNA: TGCGCCAGCAGCTTTGTTGGCGGGACGGGGGCGGAGTTCTTC.

This clonotype came up a few times. The rearrangement joins TRBV6-1 to TRBJ2-6; D possibly corresponds to TRBD1 (6 bases). Germline CDR1 and CDR2: MNHNS and SASEGT. The CDR3 is made up of 17 amino acids. The V end lost 8 bases, the J end lost 3 bases, and 20 bases lay between the germline ends. CDR3 loop: CASESRTDLHGANVLTF. Written as DNA, the CDR3 is TGTGCCAGCGAGTCCCGGACAGACCTACATGGGGCCAACGTCCTGACTTTC.

This clonotype was recorded a few times. V is TRBV7-2 and J is TRBJ2-4; TRBD2 agrees at 9 bases. V was clipped by 2 bases and J by 8 bases; unmatched bases: 10. Per the germline V gene, CDR1 is SGHTA and CDR2 is FQGNSA. The CDR3 is 16 residues long. CDR3 sequence: CASSLYAGGWGDIQYF. DNA of the CDR3: TGTGCCAGCAGCTTATATGCGGGAGGGTGGGGCGACATTCAGTACTTC.

This clonotype occurred many times. The chain combines TRBV7-8 with TRBJ2-1; TRBD2 might be the D (7 bases). Trimming cost V 5 bases and J 1 base, with 18 bases left between them. Germline V lookup: CDR1 SGHVS, CDR2 FQNEAQ. The CDR3 extends over 17 amino acids. CDR3 protein: CASSRRGARVSYNEQFF. The CDR3 DNA reads TGTGCCAGCAGCCGACGGGGGGCGCGGGTGTCCTACAATGAGCAGTTCTTC.

This chain links TRBV6-5 with TRBJ2-2; D gene ambiguous. Germline CDR1 MNHEY, CDR2 SVGAGI. This CDR3 region has 18 residues. Trimming took 0 bases from V and 0 from J, leaving 14 bases between them. The CDR3 region is CASSYSPVGASNTGELFF. The CDR3 coding sequence is TGTGCCAGCAGTTACTCGCCGGTGGGCGCCTCGAACACCGGGGAGCTGTTTTTT.

This clonotype was picked up many times. The chain employs TRBV27 and TRBJ2-3; perhaps TRBD2 as D (5 bases). Trimming stripped 3 bases from V and 1 base from J, with 11 bases between. Germline lookup yields CDR1 MNHEY and CDR2 SMNVEV (reference sequence). The CDR3 is made up of 15 amino acids. In DNA, the CDR3 is TGTGCCAGCAGTTTCTCCCGGACTCGCACAGATACGCAGTATTTT. Protein product: CASSFSRTRTDTQYF.

This clonotype was seen ten or more times. The chain has TRBV7-9 and TRBJ2-7; maybe TRBD2 (5 bases). The CDR3 runs 14 residues. Between the trimmed V and J ends, which lost 8 bases and 6 bases, there was a span of 20 bases. Germline V lookup: CDR1 SEHNR, CDR2 FQNEAQ (reference sequence). CDR3: CASGSREHLSEQYF. The CDR3 DNA reads TGTGCCAGCGGGAGCCGGGAACACCTTAGCGAGCAGTACTTC.

This clonotype was detected only a few times. The chain carries TRBV6-5 and TRBJ1-2; 9 nucleotides align to TRBD1. This CDR3 comprises 17 residues. The trim removed 7 bases at V and 4 bases at J, leaving 16 bases unmatched. The germline V gene has CDR1 MNHEY and CDR2 SVGAGI. CDR3 sequence (DNA): TGTGCCAGCAATTTTGGGACAGGGCTTGCGGAGGTCTATGGCTACACCTTC. It yields the protein CASNFGTGLAEVYGYTF.

The V and J genes are TRBV7-9 and TRBJ2-2; D remains ambiguous. The V gene lost 5 bases and the J gene lost 2 bases, with 6 bases spanning the gap. The CDR3 is 13 residues long. Germline CDR1 is SEHNR and CDR2 is FQNEAQ (reference sequence). The CDR3 region has the DNA TGTGCCAGCAGCCCGGCAAACACCGGGGAGCTGTTTTTT. Encoded protein: CASSPANTGELFF.

This clonotype was found many times. The chain is built from TRBV18 and TRBJ1-5, with 11 bases lining up with TRBD1. Germline V gene sequence: CDR1 KGHSH, CDR2 LQKENI. The CDR3 is 14 residues long. V lost 6 bases, J lost 10 bases, and 8 bases stayed unmatched. CDR3 region: CASSPGQGAKPQHF. The DNA of the CDR3 is TGTGCCAGCTCCCCCGGACAGGGGGCGAAACCCCAGCATTTT.

Ten or more counts support this clonotype. The rearrangement joins TRBV29-1 to TRBJ1-5; TRBD1 might be the D (6 bases). The CDR3 has 12 amino acids. Per the germline V gene, CDR1 is SQVTM and CDR2 is ANQGSEA. Trimming stripped 4 bases from V and 4 bases from J, with 8 bases between. Here the CDR3 reads CSVGGANQPQHF. CDR3 DNA sequence: TGCAGCGTTGGGGGGGCAAATCAGCCCCAGCATTTT.

This clonotype has a count of ten or more. The CDR3 here is CASSQERASVYEQYF. The CDR3 DNA is TGCGCCAGCAGCCAAGAACGGGCTAGCGTCTACGAGCAGTACTTC. The V call is TRBV4-1, the J call TRBJ2-7; possibly TRBD2 for D (6 bases). This CDR3 region has 15 residues. V lost 0 bases to trimming and J lost 3 bases, with 12 bases between them. Germline lookup yields CDR1 MGHRA and CDR2 YSYEKL.

This clonotype was seen ten or more times. V and J are TRBV28 and TRBJ2-1, with D perhaps TRBD2 (5 bases). The germline V gene has CDR1 MDHEN and CDR2 SYDVKM. The CDR3 runs 15 residues. Deletions cut 3 bases from V and 7 bases from J, with 16 bases between. CDR3 sequence: CASSFLLAHANEQFF. CDR3 DNA sequence: TGTGCCAGCAGTTTTCTGCTAGCCCATGCTAATGAGCAGTTCTTC.

The sample holds many counts of this clonotype. This rearrangement joins TRBV28 to TRBJ2-7; 8 bases align to TRBD1. The germline V gene encodes CDR1 MDHEN and CDR2 SYDVKM. Trimming took 5 bases from V and 3 from J; bases not matched to a gene: 12. This CDR3 contains 16 residues. As DNA, the CDR3 is TGTGCCAGCAGTCCTACAGGGGGGCGTAGGTTCTACGAGCAGTACTTC. This codes for CASSPTGGRRFYEQYF. Combining the CDR3 with reference TRBV28 and TRBJ2-7 gives the whole variable domain DVKVTQSSRYLVKRTGEKVFLECVQDMDHENMFWYRQDPGLGLRLIYFSYDVKMKEKGDIPEGYSVSREKKERFSLILESASTNQTSMYLCASSPTGGRRFYEQYFGPGTRLTVT.

The table lists this clonotype with many counts. The chain has TRBV28 and TRBJ2-1; D might be TRBD1 (6 bases). V dropped 6 bases and J dropped 0 bases, with 15 bases sitting between them. The CDR3 covers 16 residues. The germline V gene encodes CDR1 MDHEN and CDR2 SYDVKM. This CDR3 is CASRSHRVTSYNEQFF. CDR3 nucleotides: TGTGCCAGCAGATCGCACAGGGTGACCTCCTACAATGAGCAGTTCTTC. The whole variable domain, remainder taken from reference TRBV28 and TRBJ2-1, is DVKVTQSSRYLVKRTGEKVFLECVQDMDHENMFWYRQDPGLGLRLIYFSYDVKMKEKGDIPEGYSVSREKKERFSLILESASTNQTSMYLCASRSHRVTSYNEQFFGPGTRLTVL.

This clonotype occurred many times. The chain employs TRBV5-1 and TRBJ2-5; D gene unclear. CDR3 length equals 14 residues. Germline-derived CDR1 and CDR2 are SGHRS and YFSETQ. The V and J ends lost 3 bases and 7 bases respectively, with 16 bases between them. The DNA for the CDR3 is TGCGCCAGCAGCTCCTCGGTGGGGATCGGGACCCAGTACTTC. Translated: CASSSSVGIGTQYF.

By share, this clonotype counts as medium-sized (0.01 to 0.1%). This chain uses TRBV20-1 with TRBJ2-7, with D possibly TRBD1 on 5 matching bases. The germline CDR1 and CDR2 sequences are DFQATT and SNEGSKA (reference sequence). Trimming left V 1 base short and J 2 bases short, with 12 bases between. The CDR3 covers 14 residues. In DNA, the CDR3 is TGCAGTGCTAGAGTGGCAGGGCCCACCTACGAGCAGTACTTC. Protein: CSARVAGPTYEQYF.

J is TRBJ2-7 and V is TRBV5-1; tentative D call: TRBD2 (6 bases). The germline V gene has CDR1 SGHRS and CDR2 YFSETQ. The V end was cut by 5 bases, the J end by 2 bases, with 17 bases between. This CDR3 has 15 amino acids. DNA of the CDR3: TGCGCCAGCAGTTTTGCCGGGACTGCTACCTACGAGCAGTACTTC. Translating gives CASSFAGTATYEQYF.

There are many counts of this clonotype. This chain uses TRBV20-1 with TRBJ1-2, with a weak D call TRBD1 (5 bases). Germline CDR1 is DFQATT and CDR2 is SNEGSKA (reference sequence). The CDR3 sequence is 13 residues long. Trimming took 4 bases from V and 2 from J, leaving 11 bases between them. The CDR3 is CSATGGGNYGYTF. The CDR3 nucleotides read TGCAGTGCTACCGGGGGGGGAAACTATGGCTACACCTTC.

This clonotype was observed many times. The chain couples TRBV5-1 to TRBJ2-7, with 11 bases that match TRBD1. Trimming cost V 1 base and J 2 bases; bases outside gene matches: 2. This CDR3 is built from 15 residues. Per the germline V gene, CDR1 is SGHRS and CDR2 is YFSETQ. CDR3 bases: TGCGCCAGCAGCTTGATGGGACAGGGGGCCTACGAGCAGTACTTC. Its translation is CASSLMGQGAYEQYF.

Ten or more counts support this clonotype. This chain links TRBV27 with TRBJ2-7; 10 nucleotides match TRBD1. V lost 4 bases to trimming and J lost 2 bases; unmatched junction nucleotides: 5. Germline values: CDR1 MNHEY, CDR2 SMNVEV (reference sequence). This CDR3 region has 15 residues. In DNA form, the CDR3 reads TGTGCCAGCAGTTGGTCCGGGACAGGGGCCTACGAGCAGTACTTC. Its protein is CASSWSGTGAYEQYF.

For this clonotype: A read error may be the cause here, since a much bigger clone is one base away. The rearrangement joins TRBV11-1 to TRBJ1-2; unclear D gene. V lost 1 base, J lost 2 bases, and 5 bases lay in between. The CDR3 extends over 13 amino acids. Germline assignment: CDR1 SGHAT and CDR2 FQDESV (reference sequence). DNA of the CDR3: TGTGCCAGCAGCTTAGGGGAGAACTATGGCTACACCTTC. As protein: CASSLGENYGYTF.

This clonotype was observed many times. The genes are TRBV2 and TRBJ2-2; D is perhaps TRBD2 (6 bases). Between the trimmed V and J ends, which lost 6 bases and 6 bases, there was a span of 14 bases. The CDR3 consists of 14 residues. Germline CDR1 and CDR2: SNHLY and FYNNEI. CDR3 coding DNA: TGTGCCAGCAGCGCGACTAGTCACTCCGGGGAGCTGTTTTTT. The encoded protein is CASSATSHSGELFF.

This clonotype was counted many times. The chain uses TRBV14 and TRBJ2-7; 9 bases are shared with TRBD1. This CDR3 has 16 amino acids. V gave up 1 base and J gave up 5 bases; unmatched junction bases: 9. CDR1 SGHDN and CDR2 FVKESK come from the germline V gene. The CDR3 reads CASSQGMGQGLHEQYF. The CDR3 DNA follows: TGTGCCAGCAGCCAAGGGATGGGACAGGGACTACACGAGCAGTACTTC.

In this sample, this clonotype turned up many times. The chain couples TRBV7-2 to TRBJ2-7; D gene uncertain. Germline V gene data show CDR1 as SGHTA and CDR2 as FQGNSA. The CDR3 covers 12 residues. V was shortened by 5 bases and J by 4 bases, with 9 bases between the two germline ends. CDR3: CASSPRIYEQYF. CDR3 nucleotide sequence: TGTGCCAGCAGCCCGCGTATTTACGAGCAGTACTTC.

In this sample, this clonotype turned up a few times. The rearrangement uses TRBV6-5 and TRBJ2-5, with TRBD2 matching over 10 bases. In germline, CDR1 is MNHEY, CDR2 SVGAGI. The CDR3 sequence is 17 residues long. The junction had 11 bases not matched to a gene; V was cut back by 2 bases and J by 5 bases. The CDR3, as DNA: TGTGCCAGCAGTTACGGTCTAGCGGGAGTTGGAGGGGAGACCCAGTACTTC. Protein: CASSYGLAGVGGETQYF.